The clone carrying this T cell receptor (beta chain) was seen many times. Its antigen is still unknown. A library prepared for alpha chains yielded this beta chain as an off-target read; its size is of little meaning. These data come from a study of spatial heterogeneity in lung cancer. Study results and caveats: How many expanded intratumoral alpha and beta TCRs were present tracked the tumor mutation count, which was a count of nonsynonymous mutations.

Time point indicated: sample taken at primary tumor resection. TCR cDNA molecules each carried a unique molecular identifier. MiXCR was run by TCRdb on the 5' RACE reads, yielding one entry per CDR3 protein. The data hold approximately 11,000 distinct CDR3 sequences, with more than 4% observed a single time. The trim removed 6 bases at V and 2 bases at J, leaving 5 bases unmatched. CDR1 and CDR2 (germline): SGHAT, FQNNGV. CDR3 size: 15 residues. The TCR originated in a male donor with early-stage non-small cell lung cancer. The sequences come from lung tumor tissue, collected at surgery. The V call is TRBV11-2, the J call TRBJ1-1, with 11 bases identical to TRBD1. Here the CDR3 reads CASSGTGGSNTEAFF. The CDR3 DNA reads as TGTGCCAGCAGTGGGACAGGGGGATCAAACACTGAAGCTTTCTTT.